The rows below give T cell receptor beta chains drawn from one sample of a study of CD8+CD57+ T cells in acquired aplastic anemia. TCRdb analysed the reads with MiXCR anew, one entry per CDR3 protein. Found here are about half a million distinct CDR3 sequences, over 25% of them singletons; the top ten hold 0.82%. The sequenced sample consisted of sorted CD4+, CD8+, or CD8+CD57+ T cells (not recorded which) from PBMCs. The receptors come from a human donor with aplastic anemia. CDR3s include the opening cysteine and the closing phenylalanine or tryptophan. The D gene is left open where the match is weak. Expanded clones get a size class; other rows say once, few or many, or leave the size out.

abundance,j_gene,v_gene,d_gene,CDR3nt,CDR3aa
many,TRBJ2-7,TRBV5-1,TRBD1,TGCGCCAGCAGCTCACAGGGGAACGAGCAGTACTTC,CASSSQGNEQYF
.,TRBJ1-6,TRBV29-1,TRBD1,TGTGCCTGGAGTGTACTCATCAGGGGGCAATCACCCCTCCACTTT,CAWSVLIRGQSPLHF
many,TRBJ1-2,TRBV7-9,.,TGTGCCAGCAGCTTAGGTGGAGGCTATGGCTACACCTTC,CASSLGGGYGYTF
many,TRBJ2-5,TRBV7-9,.,TGTGCCAGCAGCTGGGGGGAGACCCAGTACTTC,CASSWGETQYF
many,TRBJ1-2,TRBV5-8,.,TGTGCCAGCAGCTTGTCGGGGACCTATGGCTACACCTTC,CASSLSGTYGYTF
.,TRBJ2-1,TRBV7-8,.,TGTGCCAGCACCTATAGCGTGGACTACAATGAGCAGTTCTTC,CASTYSVDYNEQFF
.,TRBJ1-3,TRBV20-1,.,TGCAGTGCCAGCAGCTCGACAGGCGGCTCTGGAAACACCATATATTTT,CSASSSTGGSGNTIYF
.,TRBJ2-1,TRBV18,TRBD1,TGTGCCAGCTCCCCGGGACAGATCGATGAGCAGTTCTTC,CASSPGQIDEQFF
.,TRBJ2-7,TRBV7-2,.,TGTGCCAGCAGCCGAGTACCGAGATATAGTGAGCAGTACTTC,CASSRVPRYSEQYF
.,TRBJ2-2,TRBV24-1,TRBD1,TGTGCCACCAGTGAGCCCGGGACAGGGCTTTCTGGCACCGGGGAGCTGTTTTTT,CATSEPGTGLSGTGELFF
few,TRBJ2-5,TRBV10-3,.,TGTGCCAGCAAATCCCTAGGGGGGGCTCACGAGACCCAGTACTTC,CASKSLGGAHETQYF
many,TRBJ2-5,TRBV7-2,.,TGTGCCAGCAGCTTTTCGGGATCTGGGGAGACCCAGTACTTC,CASSFSGSGETQYF
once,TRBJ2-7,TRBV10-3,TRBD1,TGTGCCATCAGTAAACGACAGGGGGCTATGTACGAGCAGTACTTC,CAISKRQGAMYEQYF
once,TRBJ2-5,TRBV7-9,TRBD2,TGTGCCAGCAGCCTCACTAGCGGGGGCAGGGGGGAGACCCAGTACTTC,CASSLTSGGRGETQYF
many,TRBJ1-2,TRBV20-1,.,TGCAGTGCTAAGGAAATCGACAACTATGGCTACACCTTC,CSAKEIDNYGYTF
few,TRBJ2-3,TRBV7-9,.,TGTGCCAGCAGCCCCCCCGGTTGGGCCACAGATACGCAGTATTTT,CASSPPGWATDTQYF
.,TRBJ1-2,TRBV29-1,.,TGCAGCGCCCGAGGCAGGGATAATGGCTACACCTTC,CSARGRDNGYTF
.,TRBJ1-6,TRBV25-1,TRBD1,TGTGCCAGCAGCCTCACAGGGGGCACTGATTCACCCCTCCACTTT,CASSLTGGTDSPLHF
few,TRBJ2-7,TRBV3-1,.,TGTGCCAGCAGCCAACTTCAGGGATCCTACGAGCAGTACTTC,CASSQLQGSYEQYF
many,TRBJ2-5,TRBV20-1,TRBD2,TGCAGTGCTAGACCTAGCGGGGGCGGGGAGACCCAGTACTTC,CSARPSGGGETQYF
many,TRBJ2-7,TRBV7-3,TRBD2,TGTGCCAGCAGCGCGGGACTAGCGGGAGGCGAGCAGTACTTC,CASSAGLAGGEQYF
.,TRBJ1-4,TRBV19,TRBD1,TGTGCCAGTAGTGCCAGGGGGCGAGAAAAACTGTTTTTT,CASSARGREKLFF
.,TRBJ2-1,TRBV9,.,TGTGCCAGCAGCTGGGGACTTGAGAGAGGCAATGAGCAGTTCTTC,CASSWGLERGNEQFF